Listed below are T cell receptor beta chains from one sample, sequenced in a study of blood T cell repertoires in COVID-19. TCRdb's copy holds only in-frame clones and misses some; the assay was immunoSEQ multiplex PCR. The sample has tens of thousands of clones, 89% seen once. Specimen: peripheral blood. The receptors originated from a man aged 50 or older with acute or convalescent COVID-19. Each CDR3 is given with its conserved first and last residue. The D gene is left open where the match is weak. The size entry is marked missing in some rows and otherwise reads once, few, many or a size class.

v_gene	abundance	d_gene	j_gene	len	CDR3nt	CDR3aa
TRBV24-1	once	-	TRBJ2-2	13	TGTGCCACCAGTGACCTATCCACCGGGGAGCTGTTTTTT	CATSDLSTGELFF
TRBV7-9	-	-	TRBJ2-2	19	TGTGCCAGCCAACTATACCCCCCTCGGGCAGGGGGAGGCACCGGGGAGCTGTTTTTT	CASQLYPPRAGGGTGELFF
TRBV30	-	TRBD1	TRBJ1-2	14	TGTGCCTGGAGTTCTCAACAGGGGACCTATGGCTACACCTTC	CAWSSQQGTYGYTF
TRBV7-8	-	TRBD2	TRBJ2-3	20	TGTGCCAGCAGCGGGGCCCGGACTAGCGGGGGGACCATCAGCACAGATACGCAGTATTTT	CASSGARTSGGTISTDTQYF
TRBV5-5	-	-	TRBJ1-4	16	TGTGCCAGCAGCTTGGGGTCGGGACAAGTTAATGAAAAACTGTTTTTT	CASSLGSGQVNEKLFF
TRBV28	-	TRBD1	TRBJ1-2	13	TGTGCCAGCAGTGGGGACAGTAACTATGGCTACACCTTC	CASSGDSNYGYTF
TRBV7-2	-	-	TRBJ2-1	13	TGTGCCAGCAACTTAGGACGGGTCGGGGAGCAGTTCTTC	CASNLGRVGEQFF
TRBV4-3	-	-	TRBJ1-2	15	TGCGCCAGCAGCCAAGTAACGGGTGGCGGAGCGGGCTACACCTTC	CASSQVTGGGAGYTF
TRBV3-1/TRBV3-2	-	TRBD2	TRBJ2-5	18	TGTGCCAGCAGCCACGTCCGAGGGGCGGGAGCATACCAAGAGACCCAGTACTTC	CASSHVRGAGAYQETQYF
TRBV2	-	-	TRBJ1-1	14	TGTGCCAGCAGTGAAACCGGGTTAAACACTGAAGCTTTCTTT	CASSETGLNTEAFF
TRBV30	-	-	TRBJ2-1	14	TGTGCCCGCTCACGGGACACCTCCTACAATGAGCAGTTCTTC	CARSRDTSYNEQFF
TRBV5-1	-	TRBD1	TRBJ1-6	14	TGCGCCAGCAGCCTGGGACAGGGTGGCTCACCCCTCCACTTT	CASSLGQGGSPLHF
TRBV19	once	-	TRBJ2-1	15	TGTGCCAGTAGTATAGCGGGGAGCTCCTACAATGAGCAGTTCTTC	CASSIAGSSYNEQFF
TRBV15	once	-	TRBJ2-2	12	TGTGCCACCAGTTCAAACACCGGGGAGCTGTTTTTT	CATSSNTGELFF
TRBV4-1	-	-	TRBJ1-1	12	TGCGCCAGCAGCCAAACAGGTACTGAAGCTTTCTTT	CASSQTGTEAFF
TRBV7-9	-	-	TRBJ2-1	14	TGTGCCAGCTGCCCGTTCCCCGGGTACAATGAGCAGTTCTTC	CASCPFPGYNEQFF
TRBV30	-	TRBD1	TRBJ1-1	14	TGTGCCTTCACAACCGGGACAGGGGGAACTGAAGCTTTCTTT	CAFTTGTGGTEAFF
TRBV5-1	-	-	TRBJ2-3	17	TGCGCCAGCAGCCAAGTTCCTACAGCTTCCGTGACAGATACGCAGTATTTT	CASSQVPTASVTDTQYF
TRBV6-5	-	-	TRBJ1-2	13	TGTGCCAGCAGACCCGATGGGGGAGGAGGCTACACCTTC	CASRPDGGGGYTF
TRBV10-2	once	TRBD1	TRBJ2-5	14	TGCGCCAGTACAGGGGGCTTGTCAGGAGAGACCCAGTACTTC	CASTGGLSGETQYF
TRBV6-5	once	TRBD1	TRBJ2-1	13	TGTGCCAGCGGACAGGGAACTCCCTATGAGCAGTTCTTC	CASGQGTPYEQFF
TRBV9	-	TRBD1	TRBJ1-1	15	TGTGCCAGCAGCCCCCACGGACAGGTTAACACTGAAGCTTTCTTT	CASSPHGQVNTEAFF
TRBV18	-	-	TRBJ2-1	19	TGTGCCAGCTCACCACCGGCGGGGGCCGTGGGGGGGTCCTACAATGAGCAGTTCTTC	CASSPPAGAVGGSYNEQFF
TRBV6-5	-	TRBD1	TRBJ1-1	14	TGTGCCAGCAGCCCAAGGACAGGCTATTCTGAAGCTTTCTTT	CASSPRTGYSEAFF
TRBV7-3	-	TRBD1	TRBJ2-5	15	TGTGCCAGCAGCGCGACAGGGGGAACCTTAGAGACCCAGTACTTC	CASSATGGTLETQYF
TRBV6-2/TRBV6-3	-	TRBD1	TRBJ1-1	14	TGTGCCAGCAGTGAGACAGGGCGTGAGACTGAAGCTTTCTTT	CASSETGRETEAFF
TRBV10-3	-	-	TRBJ1-3	14	TGTGCCATCAGTCCTGGGGGGGCAGGAAACACCATATATTTT	CAISPGGAGNTIYF
TRBV7-2	few	-	TRBJ1-4	15	TGTGCCAGCAGCTTAGCGGGGCACCCCGAAGGAAAACTGTTTTTT	CASSLAGHPEGKLFF
TRBV7-9	-	TRBD1	TRBJ2-7	14	TGTGCCAGCAGCTTCCGGACAGGGCTAACTGAGCAGTACTTC	CASSFRTGLTEQYF
TRBV4-1	-	TRBD2	TRBJ2-7	16	TGCGCCAGCAGCCAAGAGACTAGCGGGATGACCTACGAGCAGTACTTC	CASSQETSGMTYEQYF
TRBV14	-	-	TRBJ2-2	15	TGTGCCAGCAGCGAGAGGCAGTGGAACACCGGGGAGCTGTTTTTT	CASSERQWNTGELFF
TRBV4-1	-	-	TRBJ1-2	16	TGCGCCAGCAGCCAAGGCGGGACCCGGGGGACTTATGGCTACACCTTC	CASSQGGTRGTYGYTF
TRBV3-1/TRBV3-2	-	TRBD1	TRBJ2-2	15	TGTGCCAGCAGCGCCGCTAGGGGGCACACCGGGGAGCTGTTTTTT	CASSAARGHTGELFF
TRBV28	-	TRBD2	TRBJ2-1	16	TGTGCCAGCAGTCCCCTTGGCGGGAGGGCAAGGAATGAGCAGTTCTTC	CASSPLGGRARNEQFF
TRBV27	-	-	TRBJ2-1	14	TGTGCCAGCAGTGTTACAGGGTCGTACAATGAGCAGTTCTTC	CASSVTGSYNEQFF
TRBV21-1	few	-	TRBJ2-3	15	TGTGCCAGCAGCGTTGGGGACTGTCTAACAGATACGCAGTATTTT	CASSVGDCLTDTQYF
TRBV11-1	-	-	TRBJ2-2	15	TGTGCCAGCAGCCTATATATGTCGAACACCGGGGAGCTGTTTTTT	CASSLYMSNTGELFF